This TCR beta chain emerged from a study of blood T cells in healthy people across ages. A note on this clonotype: The target antigen is unknown.

Points from the study as a whole: There was no known CMV status for donors, so expanded clonotype changes were possibly confounded.

CDR3 length: 16 amino acids. Germline V CDR1 and CDR2: SGHDT, YYEEEE. V lost 4 bases and J lost 1, with 15 bases in between. Combining a sample-barcoded 5' primer with a J-beta primer mix, a second PCR ran for roughly 7 to 11 cycles. A template-switch adaptor that had 12 random nucleotides put a tag on each cDNA molecule. TCRdb redid the calling of the 5' RACE reads with MiXCR, one entry per CDR3 protein. The repertoire holds around 800,000 distinct CDR3 sequences, 20% to 30% seen once, with less than 3.5% in the top ten. This same sample was also taken into another study, of T cells of mothers and their children. That work contributes: Per child, approximately 2.9 million TCR beta CDR3 reads were obtained, against over 9 million per mother.

The sequence derives from a boy aged 10-17 years in good health. This chain uses TRBV5-6 with TRBJ1-5; perhaps TRBD1 as D (6 bases). Material: blood. Here the CDR3 DNA reads TGTGCCAGCAGCCCTAGACAGGCTCGGAGCAATCAGCCCCAGCATTTT. It translates to CASSPRQARSNQPQHF.